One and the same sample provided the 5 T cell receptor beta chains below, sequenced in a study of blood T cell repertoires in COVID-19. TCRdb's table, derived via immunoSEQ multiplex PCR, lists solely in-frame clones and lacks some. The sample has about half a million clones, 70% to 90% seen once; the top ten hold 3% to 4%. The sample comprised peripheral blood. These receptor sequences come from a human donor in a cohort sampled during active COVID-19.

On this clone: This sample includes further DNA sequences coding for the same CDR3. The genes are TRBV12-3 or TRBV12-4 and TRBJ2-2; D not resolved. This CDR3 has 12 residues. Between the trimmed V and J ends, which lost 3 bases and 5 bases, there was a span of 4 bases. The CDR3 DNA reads TGTGCCAGCAGTTTCTTGACCGGGGAGCTGTTTTTT. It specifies CASSFLTGELFF.

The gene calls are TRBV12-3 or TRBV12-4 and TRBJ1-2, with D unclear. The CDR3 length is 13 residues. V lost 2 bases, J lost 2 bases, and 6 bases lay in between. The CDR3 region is CASSLWANYGYTF. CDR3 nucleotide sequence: TGTGCCAGCAGTTTATGGGCCAACTATGGCTACACCTTC.

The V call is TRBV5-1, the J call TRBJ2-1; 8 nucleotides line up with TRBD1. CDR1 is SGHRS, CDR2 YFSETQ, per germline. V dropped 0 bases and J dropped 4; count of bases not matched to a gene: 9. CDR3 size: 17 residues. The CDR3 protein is CASSLADPTGGYNEQFF. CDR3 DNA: TGCGCCAGCAGCTTGGCCGACCCAACAGGGGGTTACAATGAGCAGTTCTTC.

The CDR3 DNA sequence: TGTGCCAGCAGTTACCTGGGACAGGGGGGAAAACTGTTTTTT. Translated: CASSYLGQGGKLFF. This chain connects TRBV6-6 to TRBJ1-4; TRBD1 aligns across 11 bases. After removal of 2 bases from V and 10 bases from J, the junction contained 3 bases not matched to a gene. Germline assignment: CDR1 MNHNY and CDR2 SVGAGI (reference sequence). The CDR3 has 14 amino acids.

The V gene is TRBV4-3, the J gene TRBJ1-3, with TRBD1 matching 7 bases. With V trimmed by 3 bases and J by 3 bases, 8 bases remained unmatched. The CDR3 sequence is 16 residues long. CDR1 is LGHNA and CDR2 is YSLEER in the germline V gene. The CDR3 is CASSQTTGANGNTIYF. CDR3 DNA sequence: TGCGCCAGCAGCCAGACCACAGGGGCTAATGGAAACACCATATATTTT.